The 31 T cell receptor beta chains reported below all come from one sample, sequenced in a study of T cells in localized non-small cell lung cancer. Libraries were prepared by immunoSEQ multiplex PCR; TCRdb keeps only in-frame clonotypes and omits some of them. The sample has about 33,000 clones, over 75% seen once. The sample was peripheral blood, taken before any cancer treatment. These receptors were taken from a male donor aged 60 or over with stage III squamous cell lung carcinoma.

The chain carries TRBV6-6 and TRBJ1-4; D remains unclear. Trimming took off 5 bases at V and 6 bases at J, with 4 bases between the two ends. This CDR3 has 11 amino acids. Germline V gives CDR1 MNHNY, CDR2 SVGAGI (reference sequence). The CDR3 is CASSPDEKLFF. The CDR3 nucleotides read TGTGCCAGCAGTCCCGATGAAAAACTGTTTTTT.

This chain links TRBV5-1 with TRBJ2-1; possible D gene TRBD1, 5 bases. Trimming took off 0 bases at V and 9 bases at J, with 10 bases between the two ends. Per the germline V gene, CDR1 is SGHRS and CDR2 is YFSETQ. The CDR3 totals 13 residues. CDR3 protein: CASSLADSSEQFF. The DNA of the CDR3 is TGCGCCAGCAGCTTGGCCGACAGCAGTGAGCAGTTCTTC.

This clone has a handful of counts. The rearrangement joins TRBV6-1 to TRBJ1-5; D perhaps matches TRBD1 (6 bases). Germline lookup yields CDR1 MNHNS and CDR2 SASEGT. The ends were cut back, 6 bases at V and 5 bases at J, with 17 bases in the middle. The CDR3 has 15 amino acids. The CDR3 sequence: CASRTTTGRDQPQHF. As DNA, the CDR3 is TGTGCCAGCAGAACGACTACAGGGCGGGATCAGCCCCAGCATTTT.

This clone was counted a single time. The CDR3 nucleotides read TGTGCCAGCAGCTCCAGGACAGGGTCCACTGAAGCTTTCTTT. Translating it yields CASSSRTGSTEAFF. The chain links TRBV6-6 to TRBJ1-1, with 8 bases identical to TRBD1. There are 14 residues in the CDR3. After removal of 6 bases from V and 4 bases from J, the junction contained 7 bases not matched to a gene. The germline V gene encodes CDR1 MNHNY and CDR2 SVGAGI (reference sequence).

The V gene is TRBV4-1, the J gene TRBJ1-5; 11 bases are shared with TRBD1. Per germline, CDR1 MGHRA and CDR2 YSYEKL. The CDR3 contains 16 residues. V lost 1 base, J lost 4 bases, and 3 bases stayed unmatched. The CDR3 loop is CASSQVGTGGNQPQHF. The CDR3 region has the DNA TGCGCCAGCAGCCAAGTAGGGACAGGGGGGAATCAGCCCCAGCATTTT.

The V gene is TRBV13, the J gene TRBJ2-3; possibly TRBD2 for D (6 bases). Trimming pared 3 bases from V and 6 bases from J, leaving 13 bases between. Per the germline V gene, CDR1 is PRHDT and CDR2 is FYEKMQ (reference sequence). The CDR3 runs to 14 residues. The CDR3 loop is CASSFRRGADTQYF. CDR3 in DNA: TGTGCCAGCAGCTTCAGACGCGGGGCGGATACGCAGTATTTT.

The chain combines TRBV27 with TRBJ2-7, with D possibly being TRBD1 (5 bases). Trimming removed 4 bases at V and 1 base at J, with 11 bases between. Per the germline V gene, CDR1 is MNHEY and CDR2 is SMNVEV (reference sequence). The CDR3 totals 14 residues. CDR3 nucleotide sequence: TGTGCCAGCAGTTGGCGACAGTTTTCCTACGAGCAGTACTTC. It codes for CASSWRQFSYEQYF.

This clone appeared once. The chain uses TRBV7-2 and TRBJ2-7; 9 bases map to TRBD2. There are 14 residues in the CDR3. Germline V CDR1 and CDR2: SGHTA, FQGNSA. Unmatched junction bases numbered 4, after V lost 3 bases and J lost 4 bases. The CDR3 DNA reads TGTGCCAGCAGCTTGGATAGCGGGAGATACGAGCAGTACTTC. This sequence encodes CASSLDSGRYEQYF.

As for this clone: The sample holds other DNA sequences that translate to the same CDR3. V usage is TRBV2 and J usage is TRBJ2-6; D remains ambiguous. The CDR3 is 15 residues long. Germline V gene sequence: CDR1 SNHLY, CDR2 FYNNEI. Deletions cut 1 base from V and 0 bases from J, with 4 bases between. In nucleotides, the CDR3 is TGTGCCAGCAGTGAAGAGCGCTCTGGGGCCAACGTCCTGACTTTC. This encodes CASSEERSGANVLTF.

A single count supports this clone. V and J are TRBV18 and TRBJ2-1; 8 bases are a match to TRBD2. The CDR3 consists of 16 residues. V shed 4 bases and J 8 bases; nucleotides not matched to a gene: 13. The germline CDR1 and CDR2 sequences are KGHSH and LQKENI. CDR3 residues: CASSRNPGLVLDEQFF. As DNA, the CDR3 is TGTGCCAGCTCACGAAACCCGGGACTAGTGCTCGATGAGCAGTTCTTC.

This clone was seen only a few times. The chain links TRBV25-1 to TRBJ1-4; tentatively, D is TRBD1 (5 bases). Per germline, CDR1 MGHDK and CDR2 SYGVNS. V lost 5 bases and J 8 bases, leaving 12 bases between the germline ends. The CDR3 has 13 residues. CDR3 sequence: CASSPPGGEKLFF. CDR3 in DNA: TGTGCCAGCAGTCCCCCCGGGGGGGAAAAACTGTTTTTT.

The chain carries TRBV29-1 and TRBJ2-1, with 9 bases identical to TRBD2. Germline assignment: CDR1 SQVTM and CDR2 ANQGSEA. The V gene end was trimmed by 7 bases and the J gene end by 0 bases; junction bases not matched to a gene: 7. The CDR3 contains 15 residues. CDR3 coding DNA: TGCAGCGCGAGGGGCGGGAGGGACTCCTACAATGAGCAGTTCTTC. Translation gives CSARGGRDSYNEQFF.

This clone was detected only once. V is TRBV5-5 and J is TRBJ1-5, with no clear D. V lost 2 bases and J lost 1, with 7 bases in between. Germline V gene lookup returns CDR1 SGHKS and CDR2 YYEKEE (reference sequence). The CDR3 has 14 amino acids. DNA for the CDR3: TGTGCCAGCAGCTTCAGGTTGAGCAATCAGCCCCAGCATTTT. Protein: CASSFRLSNQPQHF.

There are a few counts of this clone. V gene TRBV5-1 combines with J gene TRBJ2-3; 8 positions match TRBD1. Trimming took 0 bases from V and 6 from J; bases not matched to a gene: 6. The germline CDR1 and CDR2 sequences are SGHRS and YFSETQ. The CDR3 totals 15 residues. The CDR3 DNA is TGCGCCAGCAGCTTGGAGCAGGGGGCGGCTGATACGCAGTATTTT. This encodes CASSLEQGAADTQYF.

This chain joins TRBV9 and TRBJ1-2; TRBD1 matches at 10 bases. V lost 4 bases and J lost 7; bases outside the gene matches: 4. The germline V gene has CDR1 SGDLS and CDR2 YYNGEE. The CDR3 loop spans 13 amino acids. CDR3 coding DNA: TGTGCCAGCAGCCCGGGACAGGGGCTTGGCTACACCTTC. As protein: CASSPGQGLGYTF.

This rearrangement joins TRBV7-2 to TRBJ1-1; TRBD1 aligns across 8 bases. V lost 3 bases, J lost 5 bases, and 5 bases stayed unmatched. CDR1 SGHTA and CDR2 FQGNSA come from the germline V gene. The CDR3 has 14 residues. DNA of the CDR3: TGTGCCAGCAGCTTCGTCAGGGGGCCAACTGAAGCTTTCTTT. Protein product: CASSFVRGPTEAFF.

This chain uses TRBV9 with TRBJ1-5; no firm D call. V lost 2 bases and J lost 4, with 13 bases in between. In germline, CDR1 is SGDLS, CDR2 YYNGEE. This CDR3 is 15 amino acids long. The CDR3 DNA is TGTGCCAGCAGCGTGGACTCCCTGGGGAATCAGCCCCAGCATTTT. Translation: CASSVDSLGNQPQHF. The full variable domain, with the rest looked up from reference TRBV9 and TRBJ1-5, is DSGVTQTPKHLITATGQRVTLRCSPRSGDLSVYWYQQSLDQGLQFLIQYYNGEERAKGNILERFSAQQFPDLHSELNLSSLELGDSALYFCASSVDSLGNQPQHFGDGTRLSIL.

This chain connects TRBV6-7 to TRBJ2-2; D gene unclear. TRBV6-7 qualifies as an ORF whose function is uncertain. Trimming removed 0 bases from V and 5 bases from J, with 10 bases in between. CDR3 length: 15 residues. The CDR3 DNA reads as TGTGCCAGCAGTTACTCGAAGAGGTGTACCGGGGAGCTGTTTTTT. Its translation: CASSYSKRCTGELFF.

The chain carries TRBV4-1 and TRBJ2-5; D is ambiguous. Germline CDR1 reads MGHRA; CDR2 reads YSYEKL. The ends were cut back, 8 bases at V and 6 bases at J, with 19 bases in the middle. The CDR3 sequence is 14 residues long. Here the CDR3 DNA reads TGCGCCAGCTCCTCCGGGCGGACCGCCCAGACCCAGTACTTC. Translation: CASSSGRTAQTQYF.

The gene calls are TRBV7-2 and TRBJ2-5; D is perhaps TRBD1 (6 bases). The CDR3 has 13 residues. The V end was cut by 5 bases, the J end by 4 bases, with 11 bases between. Germline CDR1 and CDR2: SGHTA and FQGNSA. This CDR3 reads CASSQNRVETQYF. The CDR3 region has the DNA TGTGCCAGCAGCCAAAACAGGGTAGAGACCCAGTACTTC.

This clone has just one count. For the CDR3, the DNA is TGTGCCAGCAGTCTATTGAGGGACACTGAAGCTTTCTTT. Translating gives CASSLLRDTEAFF. This chain joins TRBV11-2 and TRBJ1-1, with no clear D. CDR3 length: 13 amino acids. Trimming removed 6 bases at V and 3 bases at J, with 11 bases between. Germline V gene sequence: CDR1 SGHAT, CDR2 FQNNGV.

The rearrangement links TRBV5-6 to TRBJ1-2; 7 bases match TRBD1. CDR1 is SGHDT and CDR2 is YYEEEE in the germline V gene. The CDR3 is 13 residues long. V was pared by 5 bases and J by 4 bases, with 5 bases of the junction left unmatched. The CDR3 DNA sequence: TGTGCCAGCAGGATACAGGGGCCCTATGGCTACACCTTC. It codes for CASRIQGPYGYTF.

This chain joins TRBV11-3 and TRBJ2-7, with a possible D match to TRBD1 (6 bases). Trimming cost V 3 bases and J 7 bases, with 10 bases left between them. Germline V lookup: CDR1 SGHNT, CDR2 YENEEA. CDR3 length: 12 residues. The CDR3 bases are TGTGCCAGCAGCTTCTCGGACAGTGAGCAGTACTTC. Protein sequence: CASSFSDSEQYF.

The V gene is TRBV14, the J gene TRBJ2-2, with D perhaps assigned TRBD1 or TRBD2 (6 bases each). V dropped 0 bases and J dropped 5 bases, with 13 bases sitting between them. Germline V lookup: CDR1 SGHDN, CDR2 FVKESK. This CDR3 has 16 residues. The CDR3 reads CASSQEWGALTGELFF. CDR3 nucleotides: TGTGCCAGCAGCCAAGAGTGGGGGGCCTTAACCGGGGAGCTGTTTTTT.

The chain uses TRBV5-6 and TRBJ2-7, with unresolved D. CDR3 size: 13 residues. V lost 2 bases and J 0 bases, leaving 6 bases between the germline ends. CDR1 SGHDT and CDR2 YYEEEE come from the germline V gene. The CDR3 DNA reads as TGTGCCAGCAGCTTAGGTGCCTCCTACGAGCAGTACTTC. It yields the protein CASSLGASYEQYF.

The count of this clone is one. The rearrangement uses TRBV5-4 and TRBJ2-3; possibly TRBD2 for D (6 bases). Germline-derived CDR1 and CDR2 are SGHNT and YYREEE (reference sequence). Deletions cut 4 bases from V and 4 bases from J, with 10 bases between. The CDR3 consists of 13 residues. This CDR3 reads CASSRRDPDTQYF. The CDR3 DNA reads TGTGCCAGCAGCCGGAGGGATCCAGATACGCAGTATTTT.

The chain has TRBV5-8 and TRBJ1-4, with 7 bases fitting TRBD1. CDR1 and CDR2 (germline): SGHTS, YDEGEE. This CDR3 contains 16 residues. Trimming removed 3 bases from V and 8 bases from J; junction bases left unmatched: 13. This CDR3 is CASSSGRDSKREKLFF. In nucleotides, the CDR3 is TGTGCCAGCAGCTCCGGGAGGGACAGTAAACGAGAAAAACTGTTTTTT.

The V and J genes are TRBV28 and TRBJ1-1; TRBD1 aligns across 8 bases. In germline, CDR1 is MDHEN, CDR2 SYDVKM. Unmatched junction bases numbered 0, after V lost 3 bases and J lost 0 bases. The CDR3 extends over 14 amino acids. Here the CDR3 DNA reads TGTGCCAGCAGTTTGGACAGGGTGAACACTGAAGCTTTCTTT. Its protein product is CASSLDRVNTEAFF.

The V call is TRBV5-6, the J call TRBJ1-1; TRBD1 is a possible D gene (5 bases). The CDR3 extends over 12 amino acids. Deletions cut 2 bases from V and 7 bases from J, with 9 bases between. The V gene's germline CDR1 is SGHDT and CDR2 YYEEEE. For the CDR3, the DNA is TGTGCCAGCAGCTTACGGGGGAATGAAGCTTTCTTT. This codes for CASSLRGNEAFF.

The J gene is TRBJ2-7, the V gene TRBV5-1; the match to TRBD2 covers 9 bases. This CDR3 has 15 residues. V gave up 0 bases and J gave up 5 bases; unmatched junction bases: 6. Germline CDR1 reads SGHRS; CDR2 reads YFSETQ. CDR3 nucleotide sequence: TGCGCCAGCAGCTTGGTAGCGGGGGTTCTGGACGAGCAGTACTTC. Translation gives CASSLVAGVLDEQYF.

The chain recombines TRBV18 with TRBJ2-2; D gene ambiguous. The V end was cut by 0 bases, the J end by 0 bases, with 8 bases between. The CDR3 sequence is 16 residues long. Germline CDR1 and CDR2: KGHSH and LQKENI. CDR3: CASSPPGRANTGELFF. DNA for the CDR3: TGTGCCAGCTCACCACCGGGTAGGGCGAACACCGGGGAGCTGTTTTTT.